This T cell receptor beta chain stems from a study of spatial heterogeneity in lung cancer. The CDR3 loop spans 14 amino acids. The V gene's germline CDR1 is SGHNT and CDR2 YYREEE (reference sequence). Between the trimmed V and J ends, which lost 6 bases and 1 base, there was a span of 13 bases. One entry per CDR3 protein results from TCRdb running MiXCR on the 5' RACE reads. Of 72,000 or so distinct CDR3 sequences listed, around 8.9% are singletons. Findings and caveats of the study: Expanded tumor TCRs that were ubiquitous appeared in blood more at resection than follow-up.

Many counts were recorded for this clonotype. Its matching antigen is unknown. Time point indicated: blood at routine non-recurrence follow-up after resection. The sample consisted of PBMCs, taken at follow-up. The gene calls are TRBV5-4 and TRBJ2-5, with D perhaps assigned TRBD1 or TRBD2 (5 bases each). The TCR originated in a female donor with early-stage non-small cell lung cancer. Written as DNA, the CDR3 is TGTGCCAGCACCCTGGGGGATACCCAAGAGACCCAGTACTTC. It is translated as CASTLGDTQETQYF.